This TCR beta chain was identified during a study of siplizumab effects on memory and regulatory T cells. Findings and limits, study-wide: Major contributors to the alloresponse seemed to be naive T cells, which also appeared more diverse than memory cells. Mappable alloreactive CD4+ clones came from Treg cells 68.8% of the time on average with siplizumab, against roughly 27% in controls.

Each sample yielded roughly 9.3 x 10^4 assayed TCR templates. Assay used: immunoSEQ multiplex PCR; TCRdb lists only in-frame clones, some missing. The profile covers 65,000 to 70,000 clones, with around nine tenths appearing a single time and over 1.5% taken by the ten largest. This clone was detected a few times. Its antigen is undetermined. Germline V gene sequence: CDR1 SGHNT, CDR2 YENEEA. The V gene lost 3 bases and the J gene lost 0 bases, with 18 bases spanning the gap. This CDR3 spans 18 amino acids. Sequenced sample: Tregs sorted from blood. The chain is built from TRBV11-3 and TRBJ2-1; D is unclear. The clonotype was recovered from a human donor in good health. As DNA, the CDR3 is TGTGCCAGCAGCTTGGAAACTCGGGTCTTCAGCTCCTACAATGAGCAGTTCTTC. Translation gives CASSLETRVFSSYNEQFF.